Shown below are 13 T cell receptor beta chains from a single sample sequenced in a study of beta chain features in type 1 diabetes. The study reverse transcribed the entire isolated RNA, so it sequenced expressed TCRB transcripts. Clones were read by immunoSEQ multiplex PCR, and TCRdb kept only the in-frame ones, dropping some. In the table there are some 150,000 clones, around 8.7% of which are singletons. The sequenced sample was central memory CD4+ T cells from blood. These receptors all come from a man younger than 30 in good health.

This clone was observed a handful of times. The chain links TRBV4-1 to TRBJ2-1, with 7 bases matching TRBD1. This CDR3 is 16 amino acids long. The germline gives CDR1 MGHRA, CDR2 YSYEKL. Trimming took 5 bases from V and 6 from J; bases not matched to a gene: 13. The CDR3: CASSAPARDRTNEQFF. As DNA, the CDR3 is TGCGCCAGCAGCGCGCCAGCCCGGGACAGAACCAATGAGCAGTTCTTC.

This clone was observed a few times. The chain links TRBV2 to TRBJ2-5, with D perhaps TRBD2 (6 bases). The CDR3 sequence is 12 residues long. V lost 6 bases to trimming and J lost 5 bases, with 10 bases between them. Germline-derived CDR1 and CDR2 are SNHLY and FYNNEI. The CDR3 coding sequence is TGTGCCAGCAGGTGGGAGGCGGAGACCCAGTACTTC. Translation gives CASRWEAETQYF.

This clone was recorded at least ten times. The CDR3 DNA is TGTGCCAGCAGCTTCGGGACTAGCGACCACAATGAGCAGTTCTTC. This translates into CASSFGTSDHNEQFF. The V call is TRBV5-4, the J call TRBJ2-1; TRBD2 agrees at 10 bases. Germline CDR1 reads SGHNT; CDR2 reads YYREEE (reference sequence). The CDR3 contains 15 residues. Losses at the gene ends were 2 bases for V and 5 bases for J; bases not matched to a gene: 4.

The chain has TRBV7-2 and TRBJ2-1, with D possibly TRBD2 on 6 matching bases. V lost 6 bases, J lost 10 bases, and 22 bases lay in between. The CDR3 spans 15 residues. CDR1 and CDR2 (germline): SGHTA, FQGNSA. This chain's CDR3 is CASSSRDFSRGEQFF. The CDR3 DNA reads TGTGCCAGCAGTTCCCGGGACTTCTCTCGCGGAGAGCAGTTCTTC.

This clone was counted between two and nine times. This rearrangement joins TRBV18 to TRBJ2-1; tentative D call: TRBD2 (6 bases). The CDR3 loop spans 12 amino acids. V lost 5 bases and J lost 8, with 10 bases in between. Germline V CDR1 and CDR2: KGHSH, LQKENI. The CDR3 here is CASSSQRDEQFF. The CDR3, as DNA: TGTGCCAGCTCATCCCAGCGGGATGAGCAGTTCTTC.

J is TRBJ2-1 and V is TRBV6-5; D might be TRBD2 (5 bases). The CDR3 is 14 residues long. The germline V gene encodes CDR1 MNHEY and CDR2 SVGAGI. V gave up 8 bases and J gave up 2 bases, with 13 bases separating them. Written as DNA, the CDR3 is TGTGCCAGCGGCCTATCCGGGGCCTACAATGAGCAGTTCTTC. This gives the protein CASGLSGAYNEQFF.

V usage is TRBV18 and J usage is TRBJ1-2; tentatively, D is TRBD1 (5 bases). Germline-derived CDR1 and CDR2 are KGHSH and LQKENI. This CDR3 contains 15 residues. The ends were cut back, 4 bases at V and 6 bases at J, with 18 bases in the middle. CDR3 coding DNA: TGTGCCAGCTCACGGACAACTAAGTTACAGGATGGCTACACCTTC. Amino acid sequence: CASSRTTKLQDGYTF.

The chain links TRBV7-2 to TRBJ2-1, with a weak D call TRBD2 (6 bases). This CDR3 is 15 amino acids long. CDR1 SGHTA and CDR2 FQGNSA come from the germline V gene. Trimming shortened V by 7 bases and J by 5 bases, and 18 bases separated the two germline ends. Written as DNA, the CDR3 is TGTGCCAGCACCCCCCGGGGGAATTTAAACAATGAGCAGTTCTTC. Translation gives CASTPRGNLNNEQFF.

The rearrangement links TRBV7-2 to TRBJ2-5; 12 positions match TRBD2. Per the germline V gene, CDR1 is SGHTA and CDR2 is FQGNSA. The V segment lost 5 bases and the J segment 3 bases; nucleotides outside the gene matches: 4. The length of the CDR3 is 15 residues. CDR3 sequence: CASSHSSGGEETQYF. The CDR3 DNA follows: TGTGCCAGCAGCCATTCTAGCGGGGGGGAAGAGACCCAGTACTTC.

The sample holds a few counts of this clone. This sequence joins TRBV6-4 and TRBJ1-5, with 10 bases fitting TRBD1. This CDR3 has 19 amino acids. CDR1 MRHNA and CDR2 SNTAGT come from the germline V gene. V dropped 4 bases and J dropped 5; count of bases not matched to a gene: 17. The CDR3 sequence: CASSVKLRVGQGHHQPQHF. DNA for the CDR3: TGTGCCAGCAGTGTTAAACTACGGGTGGGACAGGGGCACCATCAGCCCCAGCATTTT.

The chain is built from TRBV28 and TRBJ2-5; maybe TRBD2 (5 bases). Germline V CDR1 and CDR2: MDHEN, SYDVKM. CDR3 length equals 11 residues. Trimming removed 8 bases at V and 5 bases at J, with 9 bases between. CDR3 nucleotides: TGTGCCAGCTCCGGGGATGAGACCCAGTACTTC. As protein: CASSGDETQYF.

V usage is TRBV5-6 and J usage is TRBJ1-2; D gene uncertain. The CDR3 runs to 13 residues. V lost 1 base to trimming and J lost 4 bases, with 8 bases between them. Germline V gene lookup returns CDR1 SGHDT and CDR2 YYEEEE. Here the CDR3 reads CASSLRSPYGYTF. The CDR3, as DNA: TGTGCCAGCAGCTTGCGGTCTCCCTATGGCTACACCTTC. Together with reference TRBV5-6 and TRBJ1-2, the CDR3 gives the full variable domain: DAGVTQSPTHLIKTRGQQVTLRCSPKSGHDTVSWYQQALGQGPQFIFQYYEEEERQRGNFPDRFSGHQFPNYSSELNVNALLLGDSALYLCASSLRSPYGYTFGSGTRLTVV.

CDR3 sequence: CASSLSGGDKNIQYF. CDR3 bases: TGTGCCAGCAGCCTTAGCGGGGGGGACAAAAACATTCAGTACTTC. The rearrangement joins TRBV6-5 to TRBJ2-4, with 11 nucleotides matching TRBD2. The CDR3 sequence is 15 residues long. Trimming took 6 bases from V and 3 from J; bases not matched to a gene: 4. CDR1 and CDR2 from the germline V gene are MNHEY and SVGAGI.